Listed below are T cell receptor beta chains from one sample, sequenced in a study of radiotherapy plus CTLA-4 blockade in lung cancer. Profiling relied on immunoSEQ multiplex PCR, and the TCRdb table lists in-frame clones only, not all of them. This table has some 110,000 clones, about four fifths appearing once. Sequences were derived from peripheral blood, sampled from a patient treated with radiotherapy plus ipilimumab. Receptors were obtained from a human donor with non-small cell lung cancer that progressed on radiotherapy plus ipilimumab. Some clones in this sample may be carry-over from other donors' samples. The CDR3 runs from the conserved cysteine through the conserved F or W. A D gene is named only where the DNA matches it firmly. The size entry is marked missing in some rows and otherwise reads once, few, many or a size class.

D: NA; J: TRBJ1-1; size: NA; V: TRBV5-6; DNA: TGTGCCAGCGGTCTTGGGATGTTACTCACTGAAGCTTTCTTT; CDR3: CASGLGMLLTEAFF
D: NA; J: TRBJ2-2; size: NA; V: TRBV7-3; DNA: TGTGCCAGCAGCTTAGGCAACGGGGAGCTGTTTTTT; CDR3: CASSLGNGELFF
D: NA; J: TRBJ1-3; size: NA; V: TRBV9; DNA: TGTGCCAGCAGCGTAGCGGACGGAAACACCATATATTTT; CDR3: CASSVADGNTIYF
D: NA; J: TRBJ2-7; size: few; V: TRBV29-1; DNA: TGCAGCGTTGCAGACGGGTTGTACGAGCAGTACTTC; CDR3: CSVADGLYEQYF
D: NA; J: TRBJ2-1; size: NA; V: TRBV7-2; DNA: TGTGCCAGCAGCCTGGGCCTACTTAATGAGCAGTTCTTC; CDR3: CASSLGLLNEQFF
D: TRBD1; J: TRBJ2-5; size: NA; V: TRBV19; DNA: TGTGCCAGTAAGAGGAGGACAGGGGGTTTGGAGACCCAGTACTTC; CDR3: CASKRRTGGLETQYF
D: NA; J: TRBJ2-3; size: NA; V: TRBV6-5; DNA: TGTGCCAGCAGTTACGGACGAAACACAGATACGCAGTATTTT; CDR3: CASSYGRNTDTQYF
D: NA; J: TRBJ2-2; size: NA; V: TRBV6-6; DNA: TGTGCCAGCAGAGATACAGGGTACACCGGGGAGCTGTTTTTT; CDR3: CASRDTGYTGELFF
D: NA; J: TRBJ1-4; size: NA; V: TRBV5-1; DNA: TGCGCCAGCAGCTTGGGTGTGTCCAAATCGGAACTGTTTTTT; CDR3: CASSLGVSKSELFF
D: NA; J: TRBJ2-2; size: NA; V: TRBV5-1; DNA: TGCGCCAGCAGCTTTAACCAGGGGAACACCGGGGAGCTGTTTTTT; CDR3: CASSFNQGNTGELFF
D: NA; J: TRBJ1-1; size: NA; V: TRBV7-9; DNA: TGTGCCAGCAGCTTAGCGCACGGAACGAACACTGAAGCTTTCTTT; CDR3: CASSLAHGTNTEAFF
D: NA; J: TRBJ2-3; size: NA; V: TRBV6-6; DNA: TGTGCCAGCAGTTACATCGGGGCTAGCACAGATACGCAGTATTTT; CDR3: CASSYIGASTDTQYF
D: TRBD1; J: TRBJ2-7; size: NA; V: TRBV11-2; DNA: TGTGCCAGCAGCTGGACAGGGTCCCCCTCCTACGAGCAGTACTTC; CDR3: CASSWTGSPSYEQYF
D: NA; J: TRBJ1-2; size: NA; V: TRBV5-1; DNA: TGCGCCAGCTCGGACACGAACTATGGCTACACCTTC; CDR3: CASSDTNYGYTF
D: TRBD1; J: TRBJ2-2; size: NA; V: TRBV19; DNA: TGTGCCAGTAGTATACGGGGACAGGGCCTTACCGGGGAGCTGTTTTTT; CDR3: CASSIRGQGLTGELFF
D: NA; J: TRBJ2-7; size: few; V: TRBV19; DNA: TGTGCCAGTAGTCACAGGTTCACCTACGAGCAGTACTTC; CDR3: CASSHRFTYEQYF
D: NA; J: TRBJ1-2; size: few; V: TRBV18; DNA: TGTGCCAGCTCACCAAGTACGGGCCCTAACTATGGCTACACCTTC; CDR3: CASSPSTGPNYGYTF
D: TRBD1; J: TRBJ1-2; size: NA; V: TRBV7-2; DNA: TGTGCCAGCAGCTTACTCTATAGACAGGGACGCTTTGGCTACACCTTC; CDR3: CASSLLYRQGRFGYTF
D: NA; J: TRBJ1-2; size: NA; V: TRBV30; DNA: TGTGCCTGGAGTCCCGGGACTTCGGAGGGAGATGGCTACACCTTC; CDR3: CAWSPGTSEGDGYTF
D: NA; J: TRBJ2-5; size: NA; V: TRBV7-3; DNA: TGTGCCAGCAGCGCCCAGGGGAAAGAGACCCAGTACTTC; CDR3: CASSAQGKETQYF
D: NA; J: TRBJ1-1; size: NA; V: TRBV5-1; DNA: TGCGCCAGCAGCCCGGCGGGGGGAGGCACTGAAGCTTTCTTT; CDR3: CASSPAGGGTEAFF
D: NA; J: TRBJ2-6; size: NA; V: TRBV2; DNA: TGTGCCAGCCTATATTTCAACTCTGGGGCCAACGTCCTGACTTTC; CDR3: CASLYFNSGANVLTF
D: NA; J: TRBJ2-3; size: NA; V: TRBV6-5; DNA: TGTGCCAGCAGTTACTATGGAGCGACAGATACGCAGTATTTT; CDR3: CASSYYGATDTQYF
D: NA; J: TRBJ1-2; size: NA; V: TRBV5-1; DNA: TGCGCCAGCAGCTTGGGAGACAGTAACTATGGCTACACCTTC; CDR3: CASSLGDSNYGYTF
D: TRBD1; J: TRBJ1-4; size: NA; V: TRBV6-1; DNA: TGTGCCAGCAGCTCCCCCGGGACAGGGTTAAAACTGTTTTTT; CDR3: CASSSPGTGLKLFF
D: NA; J: TRBJ1-2; size: NA; V: TRBV4-3; DNA: TGCGCCAGCAGCCGTCTCCGCTACAGGGAAAGCTATGGCTACACCTTC; CDR3: CASSRLRYRESYGYTF
D: TRBD2; J: TRBJ2-1; size: NA; V: TRBV5-1; DNA: TGCGCCAGCAGCCGGACTAGCGGGGTAAACAATGAGCAGTTCTTC; CDR3: CASSRTSGVNNEQFF
D: NA; J: TRBJ1-2; size: NA; V: TRBV6-1; DNA: TGTGCCAGCAGTCTCAGGGGCAGGTATGGCTACACCTTC; CDR3: CASSLRGRYGYTF
D: TRBD2; J: TRBJ2-1; size: NA; V: TRBV5-4; DNA: TGTGCCAGCAGCCAGGTTAGGCGGGGGGGAGGCGATGAGCAGTTCTTC; CDR3: CASSQVRRGGGDEQFF
D: NA; J: TRBJ1-3; size: NA; V: TRBV5-1; DNA: TGCGCCAGCAGCGACCTCCAGGGGTCCGGAGACACCATATATTTT; CDR3: CASSDLQGSGDTIYF
D: TRBD1; J: TRBJ1-1; size: NA; V: TRBV6-5; DNA: TGTGCCAGCAGTTACTCCGTACAGGGGAAAGCTTTCTTT; CDR3: CASSYSVQGKAFF
D: TRBD1; J: TRBJ1-1; size: NA; V: TRBV6-5; DNA: TGTGCCAGCAGTTACCCGCAGGGGGGGAACACTGAAGCTTTCTTT; CDR3: CASSYPQGGNTEAFF
D: TRBD1; J: TRBJ2-3; size: NA; V: TRBV19; DNA: TGTGCCAGTAGTATAGGGGTTGGGACAGGCACAGATACGCAGTATTTT; CDR3: CASSIGVGTGTDTQYF
D: NA; J: TRBJ1-2; size: NA; V: TRBV5-6; DNA: TGTGCCAGCAGCTTGGCGACGGGTTGGGGTTATGGCTACACCTTC; CDR3: CASSLATGWGYGYTF
D: NA; J: TRBJ2-7; size: NA; V: TRBV28; DNA: TGTGCCAGCAGTTTATGGGAGGGAAGTTTCTACGAGCAGTACTTC; CDR3: CASSLWEGSFYEQYF
D: NA; J: TRBJ2-7; size: few; V: TRBV7-9; DNA: TGTGCCAGCAGCTTGGCATTTGGCGAGCAGTACTTC; CDR3: CASSLAFGEQYF
D: TRBD1; J: TRBJ2-7; size: NA; V: TRBV5-1; DNA: TGCGCCAGCAGCTCTACCGGGACAGCCTCCTACGAGCAGTACTTC; CDR3: CASSSTGTASYEQYF
D: TRBD1; J: TRBJ2-7; size: NA; V: TRBV28; DNA: TGTGCCAGCAGTACAGGGGGTTTAACCTACGAGCAGTACTTC; CDR3: CASSTGGLTYEQYF
D: NA; J: TRBJ1-2; size: NA; V: TRBV7-2; DNA: TGTGCCAGCAGCTACGGACGGGCGGAGGACTACACCTTC; CDR3: CASSYGRAEDYTF
D: NA; J: TRBJ2-7; size: NA; V: TRBV7-3; DNA: TGTGCCAGCAGCTTGGGCGGAACCTACGAGCAGTACTTC; CDR3: CASSLGGTYEQYF
D: TRBD1; J: TRBJ1-1; size: NA; V: TRBV9; DNA: TGTGCCAGCAGCGTAGCGGCAGGGGGCGCCCCGAGTACTGAAGCTTTCTTT; CDR3: CASSVAAGGAPSTEAFF
D: NA; J: TRBJ2-7; size: NA; V: TRBV20-1; DNA: TGCAGTGCTAGGCGGGGCTACGAGCAGTACTTC; CDR3: CSARRGYEQYF
D: NA; J: TRBJ1-1; size: NA; V: TRBV6-5; DNA: TGTGCCAGCAGTTATGGGGGGGGGTCTGGCACTGAAGCTTTCTTT; CDR3: CASSYGGGSGTEAFF
D: NA; J: TRBJ2-2; size: NA; V: TRBV11-2; DNA: TGTGCCAGCAGTCCCGGACTTATCACCGGGGAGCTGTTTTTT; CDR3: CASSPGLITGELFF
D: NA; J: TRBJ1-1; size: NA; V: TRBV5-8; DNA: TGTGCCAGCAGCTTGTCCCGCGGTTGGGGGCGTGGAGCTTTCTTT; CDR3: CASSLSRGWGRGAFF
D: TRBD1; J: TRBJ2-7; size: medium-sized; V: TRBV7-4; DNA: TGTGCCAGCTACCGGACAGGGGGCGCGTCCTACGAGCAGTACTTC; CDR3: CASYRTGGASYEQYF
D: NA; J: TRBJ1-1; size: NA; V: TRBV5-1; DNA: TGCGCCAGCAGCTTGGTGCCTCCGAACACTGAAGCTTTCTTT; CDR3: CASSLVPPNTEAFF
D: NA; J: TRBJ2-1; size: few; V: TRBV6-1; DNA: TGTGCCAGCAGTGCGATAACGAGGCTCAGTAGCAATGAGCAGTTCTTC; CDR3: CASSAITRLSSNEQFF
D: NA; J: TRBJ1-1; size: once; V: TRBV7-3; DNA: TGTGCCAGCAGCTTCGGGTTCGAGACTGAAGCTTTCTTT; CDR3: CASSFGFETEAFF
D: TRBD1; J: TRBJ2-6; size: NA; V: TRBV2; DNA: TGTGCCAGCATTAGGGACAGGCTCTCTGGGGCCAACGTCCTGACTTTC; CDR3: CASIRDRLSGANVLTF